The entry that follows covers one TCR beta chain sequence. The antigen is not known. PCR was performed a second time for about 7 to 12 cycles using a sample-barcoded 5' primer and a J-beta primer mix. MiXCR, run by TCRdb on the 5' RACE reads, gives a single entry per CDR3 protein. The table lists 1.5 million to 2 million distinct CDR3 sequences, roughly 49% of them singletons. This sample was taken from a study of blood T cells in healthy people across ages. This CDR3 region has 16 residues. The V gene's germline CDR1 is LGHNA and CDR2 YSLEER. V lost 6 bases to trimming and J lost 8 bases; unmatched junction nucleotides: 13. General observations from the study: Per million T cells, TCR beta diversity dropped roughly linearly as age increased.

V usage is TRBV4-3 and J usage is TRBJ2-3; TRBD1 matches at 11 bases. This receptor was identified in a middle-aged woman in good health. The sequencing input was blood. CDR3 residues: CASSSGGGTGGGTQYF. The CDR3 DNA follows: TGCGCCAGCAGTTCCGGTGGAGGGACAGGGGGAGGTACGCAGTATTTT.